This record covers a single T cell receptor (beta chain). This record belongs to a study of memory CD4+ T cells and cytomegalovirus serostatus. For the study at large: Donors were healthy Belgian adults, fewer than ten CMV seropositive and under 30 seronegative.

Some clones are missing from TCRdb's copy, which holds only in-frame ones; the method was immunoSEQ multiplex PCR. The sample contains about 59,000 clones, approximately 78% of which appear only once. This CDR3 is built from 13 residues. Germline assignment: CDR1 SEHNR and CDR2 FQNEAQ (reference sequence). V gave up 2 bases and J gave up 5 bases, with 9 bases separating them. Single viable CD3+CD4+CD8-CD45RO+ cells were sorted as the memory CD4+ T cells. Serum IgG to CMV pp150, pp28, p38 and p52 defined serostatus. The sample was memory CD4+ T cells from blood. The chain combines TRBV7-9 with TRBJ1-2; a possible D gene is TRBD1 (6 bases). The sequence derives from an adult in good health and CMV-seronegative. Written as DNA, the CDR3 is TGTGCCAGCAGCTTAACAGGGAAGTATGGCTACACCTTC. Protein sequence: CASSLTGKYGYTF.